The text below deals with one TCR beta chain. Its antigen remains unidentified. No quality values exist for individual bases; no much larger clone is one base distant. The donors belonged to the validation cohort of about 130 subjects, which was separate from the roughly 670-subject first cohort. The sample is drawn from a study of cytomegalovirus exposure and HLA in healthy donors (TCRdb year 2017). Broadly, across the study: According to a later analysis, the 120 validation repertoires were produced on the same platform as the approximately 600 repertoires of the first cohort. The study aimed to test whether cataloging public T cell receptors could reveal signatures of past pathogen exposure. In addition to the first cohort of 650 to 750 subjects, a separate validation cohort of around 110 different subjects was used. To predict cytomegalovirus infection status, the study brought together high-throughput TCR immunosequencing, statistical association of individual TCRs with disease status, and machine learning.

Receptors were amplified or captured by the immunoSEQ multiplex PCR assay. For the original study's pipeline: To diagnose cytomegalovirus status from the catalog of TCR beta chain sequences, a statistical classification framework was built. As stored in TCRdb, this immuneACCESS dataset retains in-frame rearrangements with V and J assigned. A fraction of the clones does not appear; measured against another copy, unresolved V genes explain less than half of the discrepancy, and the remainder lacks a known reason. That table furnishes V, J and clone size, whereas the DNA furnished D and trimming. This sample gives 70,000 to 80,000 clones in total; approximately 94% of them show up just once. The ten largest clones represent approximately 3.4% of the sample. The full study reports these points: Most TCR sequences were observed very rarely across donors, whereas some public TCRs were present in many individuals. In the study, 150 to 200 TCR beta chains were listed as associated with cytomegalovirus. In vitro tests confirmed that a few of the cytomegalovirus-associated TCR beta chains recognize cytomegalovirus antigens. The validation cohort had no HLA typing available for a later analysis, so co-occurrence within that cohort was assessed over all 120 or so repertoires. The authors suggested that the approach could potentially be generalized to other disease states and immunological phenotypes. In a later analysis, TCRs clustered in the first cohort were found to also tend to co-occur in the 130 or so validation repertoires, with 90% to 95% of cluster scores above 0. Cytomegalovirus status was reported to be diagnosed by the classifier with high specificity and sensitivity in both the original and validation cohorts.

The receptor's source is a woman younger than 35 in good health and CMV-seropositive. Sequenced input: PBMCs.

The CDR3 is CASSWRQGEVNYGYTF. The nucleotides are TGTGCCAGCAGCTGGCGACAGGGGGAGGTTAACTATGGCTACACCTTC. Recombination connected TRBV7-7 to TRBJ1-2; 9 nucleotides in the junction match TRBD1. Inclusive of the bounding cysteine and phenylalanine, the CDR3 is 16 residues long. The sequence is cut down to CDR3 DNA, 48 bases in frame from base 1. The germline V end is reduced by 4 bases and the J end by 1 base; junction bases left unmatched: 7. The germline V gene (reference sequence) provides CDR1 SSHAT and CDR2 FNYEAQ. This CDR3, with the reference TRBV7-7 and TRBJ1-2 proteins standing in past its ends, gives the full variable domain GAGVSQSPRYKVTKRGQDVTLRCDPISSHATLYWYQQALGQGPEFLTYFNYEAQPDKSGLPSDRFSAERPEGSISTLTIQRTEQRDSAMYRCASSWRQGEVNYGYTFGSGTRLTVV.